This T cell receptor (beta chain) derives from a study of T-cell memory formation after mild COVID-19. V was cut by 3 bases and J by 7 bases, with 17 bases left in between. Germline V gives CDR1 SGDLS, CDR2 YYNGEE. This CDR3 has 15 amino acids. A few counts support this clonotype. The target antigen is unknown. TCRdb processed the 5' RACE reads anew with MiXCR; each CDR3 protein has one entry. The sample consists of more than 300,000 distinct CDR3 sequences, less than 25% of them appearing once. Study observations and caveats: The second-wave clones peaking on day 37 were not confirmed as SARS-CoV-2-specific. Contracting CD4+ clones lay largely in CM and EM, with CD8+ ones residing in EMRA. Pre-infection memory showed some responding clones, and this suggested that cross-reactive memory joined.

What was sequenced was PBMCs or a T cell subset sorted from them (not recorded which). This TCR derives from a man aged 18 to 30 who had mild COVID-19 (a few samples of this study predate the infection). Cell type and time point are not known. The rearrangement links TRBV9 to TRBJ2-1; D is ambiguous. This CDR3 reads CASSAPTISGNEQFF. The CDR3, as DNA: TGTGCCAGCAGCGCCCCTACCATCTCCGGGAATGAGCAGTTCTTC.